This passage covers 28 T cell receptor beta chains from one sample sequenced in a study of T-cell reconstitution after alpha-beta-depleted transplantation in children. Unique molecular identifiers were incorporated into the prepared TCRbeta library. TCRdb reprocessed the PCR reads with MiXCR, giving one entry per CDR3 protein. This sample has about half a million distinct CDR3 sequences, with approximately 13% found just once. Sequenced here: PBMCs from the stem cell graft donor, sampled from the stem cell graft. The receptors originated from a human donor who donated a stem cell graft to a child with combined immunodeficiency.

V is TRBV4-3 and J is TRBJ2-2; 8 bases match TRBD2. Germline V gene data show CDR1 as LGHNA and CDR2 as YSLEER. Losses at the gene ends were 1 base for V and 8 bases for J; bases not matched to a gene: 12. The CDR3 covers 17 residues. This CDR3 is CASSQALTSSGRGELFF. CDR3 nucleotides: TGCGCCAGCAGCCAAGCACTGACATCTAGCGGGCGGGGGGAGCTGTTTTTT.

The sample holds a few counts of this clonotype. This rearrangement joins TRBV29-1 to TRBJ2-7, with TRBD2 matching 8 bases. V lost 6 bases and J lost 3; bases outside the gene matches: 13. The CDR3 consists of 15 residues. The germline CDR1 and CDR2 sequences are SQVTM and ANQGSEA. CDR3 sequence reads: CSVAPRTSFGYEQYF. The CDR3 nucleotides are TGCAGCGTCGCCCCAAGGACTAGCTTCGGCTACGAGCAGTACTTC.

A few counts support this clonotype. The V call is TRBV12-3 or TRBV12-4, the J call TRBJ2-6; TRBD1 might be the D (5 bases). This CDR3 spans 15 amino acids. V was cut by 6 bases and J by 5 bases, with 14 bases left in between. The CDR3 DNA reads as TGTGCCAGCAGCACAGGCCTGTCCTGGGCCAACGTCCTGACTTTC. This codes for CASSTGLSWANVLTF.

This clonotype was recorded at least ten times. The rearrangement links TRBV10-3 to TRBJ2-1, with 8 bases matching TRBD2. Unmatched junction bases numbered 3, after V lost 6 bases and J lost 2 bases. The germline V gene has CDR1 ENHRY and CDR2 SYGVKD. This CDR3 comprises 14 residues. CDR3 sequence: CAISGGGAYNEQFF. Written as DNA, the CDR3 is TGTGCCATCAGCGGGGGGGGCGCCTACAATGAGCAGTTCTTC.

The rearrangement joins TRBV7-9 to TRBJ2-7; no definite D call. Germline CDR1 and CDR2: SEHNR and FQNEAQ (reference sequence). V gave up 6 bases and J gave up 3 bases, with 15 bases separating them. The CDR3 has 14 residues. CDR3 nucleotides: TGTGCCAGCAGTGCCTTGGGCTTTCTCTACGAGCAGTACTTC. Protein: CASSALGFLYEQYF.

The chain is built from TRBV3-1 and TRBJ1-2, with TRBD1 as a possible D gene (5 bases). This CDR3 region has 15 residues. The V end was cut by 4 bases, the J end by 3 bases, with 15 bases between. The germline gives CDR1 LGHDT, CDR2 YNNKEL (reference sequence). Here the CDR3 reads CASSPRRGIDYGYTF. The CDR3 DNA sequence: TGTGCCAGCAGCCCACGGCGGGGGATCGACTATGGCTACACCTTC. Variable domain in full (rest from reference TRBV3-1 and TRBJ1-2): DTAVSQTPKYLVTQMGNDKSIKCEQNLGHDTMYWYKQDSKKFLKIMFSYNNKELIINETVPNRFSPKSPDKAHLNLHINSLELGDSAVYFCASSPRRGIDYGYTFGSGTRLTVV.

The sample holds a few counts of this clonotype. The J gene is TRBJ2-3, the V gene TRBV5-1; D unresolved. This CDR3 spans 15 amino acids. CDR1 is SGHRS and CDR2 is YFSETQ in the germline V gene. The ends were cut back, 0 bases at V and 3 bases at J, with 11 bases in the middle. The CDR3 sequence is CASSLVVPWTDTQYF. In DNA form, the CDR3 reads TGCGCCAGCAGCTTGGTCGTCCCTTGGACAGATACGCAGTATTTT.

This chain joins TRBV6-2 or TRBV6-3 and TRBJ2-3; 7 bases fit TRBD2. V was clipped by 6 bases and J by 12 bases; unmatched bases: 12. The CDR3 consists of 13 residues. CDR1 is MNHEY and CDR2 is SVGEGT in the germline V gene. As DNA, the CDR3 is TGTGCCAGCAGAGCACCACTAGCGCTTGCACAGTATTTT. Translated, it gives CASRAPLALAQYF.

The V gene is TRBV15, the J gene TRBJ2-2; D may match TRBD1 or TRBD2 (5 bases each). Germline CDR1 and CDR2: LNHNV and YYDKDF (reference sequence). V shed 3 bases and J shed 3 bases, with 11 bases lying between them. This CDR3 region has 15 residues. CDR3 coding DNA: TGTGCCACCAGCAGGAGAGGGGCGTACACCGGGGAGCTGTTTTTT. It yields the protein CATSRRGAYTGELFF.

The chain uses TRBV4-3 and TRBJ2-7; TRBD2 aligns across 8 bases. Germline V gives CDR1 LGHNA, CDR2 YSLEER. CDR3 size: 16 residues. J was trimmed by 0 bases and V by 0 bases; bases with no gene match: 4. CDR3 nucleotides: TGCGCCAGCAGCCAAGAGAGAAGCGGGAGCTCCTACGAGCAGTACTTC. It specifies CASSQERSGSSYEQYF.

This clonotype has at least ten counts. The chain links TRBV12-3 or TRBV12-4 to TRBJ2-7; 8 bases fit TRBD2. The V segment lost 3 bases and the J segment 7 bases; nucleotides outside the gene matches: 11. This CDR3 has 15 residues. CDR3 in DNA: TGTGCCAGCAGTTTGGCCGGGGGGGCCTTGGGTGAGCAGTACTTC. Its translation is CASSLAGGALGEQYF.

This clonotype appeared many times. This chain joins TRBV7-2 and TRBJ2-5; possibly TRBD1 or TRBD2 for D (6 bases each). The CDR3 contains 16 residues. Between the trimmed V and J ends, which lost 3 bases and 2 bases, there was a span of 16 bases. From germline, CDR1 is SGHTA and CDR2 FQGNSA. CDR3 coding DNA: TGTGCCAGCAGCTTCGTGGAGGGGGGCCTTCAAGAGACCCAGTACTTC. Amino acids: CASSFVEGGLQETQYF. Complete variable domain (other parts from reference TRBV7-2 and TRBJ2-5): GAGVSQSPSNKVTEKGKDVELRCDPISGHTALYWYRQSLGQGLEFLIYFQGNSAPDKSGLPSDRFSAERTGGSVSTLTIQRTQQEDSAVYLCASSFVEGGLQETQYFGPGTRLLVL.

This clonotype has only a few counts. The chain links TRBV6-5 to TRBJ2-1; 11 bases fit TRBD2. Looked up from germline, CDR1 is MNHEY and CDR2 is SVGAGI. The ends lost 6 bases at V and 8 bases at J; junction bases unmatched: 3. The CDR3 runs 13 residues. The CDR3 DNA reads TGTGCCAGCAGAGGACTAGCGGGCTATGAGCAGTTCTTC. As protein: CASRGLAGYEQFF.

This clonotype came up a few times. A read error may be the cause here, since a much bigger clone is one base away. Given the absence of the conserved phenylalanine or tryptophan at the CDR3 end, a read error is likely. Here the CDR3 reads CASRIGSGKLFY. CDR3 nucleotide sequence: TGTGCCAGCAGAATTGGTTCCGGAAAACTGTTTTAT. V is TRBV12-3 or TRBV12-4 and J is TRBJ1-4; D is uncertain. This CDR3 is 12 amino acids long. V shed 6 bases and J shed 10 bases, with 12 bases lying between them.

The chain recombines TRBV12-3 or TRBV12-4 with TRBJ2-5, with D possibly being TRBD2 (6 bases). The CDR3 runs to 15 residues. V lost 6 bases to trimming and J lost 1 base, with 15 bases between them. CDR3 residues: CASSPLLATQETQYF. DNA for the CDR3: TGTGCCAGCAGCCCCCTACTAGCTACCCAAGAGACCCAGTACTTC.

Ten or more counts support this clonotype. This chain joins TRBV7-2 and TRBJ2-1; 8 bases map to TRBD2. Germline values: CDR1 SGHTA, CDR2 FQGNSA. Germline trimming cut 0 bases from V and 12 bases from J; bases unmatched to any gene: 7. The CDR3 contains 14 residues. The CDR3 spells CASSLAVAGKPQFF. Written as DNA, the CDR3 is TGTGCCAGCAGCTTAGCGGTAGCGGGGAAACCGCAGTTCTTC.

This clonotype was recorded at least ten times. The chain recombines TRBV5-1 with TRBJ2-1; D might be TRBD2 (6 bases). Looked up from germline, CDR1 is SGHRS and CDR2 is YFSETQ. Trimming cost V 3 bases and J 1 base, with 17 bases left between them. The CDR3 sequence is 17 residues long. This chain's CDR3 is CASSSESGLRSYNEQFF. DNA of the CDR3: TGCGCCAGCAGCTCCGAGAGCGGGCTGAGGTCCTACAATGAGCAGTTCTTC.

This clonotype was observed a few times. The chain couples TRBV4-1 to TRBJ1-4; no clear D. V was clipped by 4 bases and J by 5 bases, with 8 bases between them. The germline V gene encodes CDR1 MGHRA and CDR2 YSYEKL. CDR3 length: 13 amino acids. This CDR3 is CASSLLPNEKLFF. DNA of the CDR3: TGCGCCAGCAGCCTCCTGCCCAATGAAAAACTGTTTTTT.

This clonotype appeared many times. This chain links TRBV4-3 with TRBJ2-4, with 7 nucleotides matching TRBD1. J gave up 0 bases and V 6 bases, and 8 bases lay outside the gene matches. CDR3 length: 16 amino acids. From germline, CDR1 is LGHNA and CDR2 YSLEER. The CDR3 nucleotides read TGCGCCAGCAGTCGACAGGGATCGCTAGCCAAAAACATTCAGTACTTC. This sequence encodes CASSRQGSLAKNIQYF.

A few counts support this clonotype. This chain connects TRBV10-3 to TRBJ2-7; D perhaps matches TRBD1 (6 bases). With 4 bases removed from V and 13 bases from J, the gap between germline ends came to 17 bases. The germline CDR1 and CDR2 sequences are ENHRY and SYGVKD. The CDR3 loop spans 12 amino acids. The CDR3 protein is CAISAGTRSTYF. Written as DNA, the CDR3 is TGTGCCATCAGTGCCGGGACAAGGTCAACCTACTTC.

The chain recombines TRBV6-1 with TRBJ1-3, with D unresolved. The CDR3 runs 15 residues. Germline V gene sequence: CDR1 MNHNS, CDR2 SASEGT. Trimming took off 8 bases at V and 0 bases at J, with 14 bases between the two ends. CDR3 region: CASGGRLSSGNTIYF. The CDR3 DNA sequence: TGTGCCAGCGGCGGACGATTGAGCTCTGGAAACACCATATATTTT.

This clonotype was recorded at least ten times. The genes are TRBV4-2 and TRBJ2-2, with D unresolved. Germline CDR1 LGHNA, CDR2 YNFKEQ. Trimming cost V 0 bases and J 1 base, with 12 bases left between them. The CDR3 runs to 17 residues. CDR3 nucleotide sequence: TGTGCCAGCAGCCAAGATAGCCGACTCCTGAACACCGGGGAGCTGTTTTTT. It codes for CASSQDSRLLNTGELFF.

This chain connects TRBV20-1 to TRBJ2-5; maybe TRBD1 (5 bases). The germline V gene has CDR1 DFQATT and CDR2 SNEGSKA (reference sequence). V was clipped by 0 bases and J by 4 bases, with 12 bases between them. This CDR3 region has 14 residues. CDR3: CSARDDQGRETQYF. For the CDR3, the DNA is TGCAGTGCTAGAGATGACCAGGGAAGAGAGACCCAGTACTTC.

This clonotype was picked up many times. The CDR3: CASTWSGNTIYF. In DNA form, the CDR3 reads TGTGCCAGCACATGGTCTGGAAACACCATATATTTT. The rearrangement links TRBV12-3 or TRBV12-4 to TRBJ1-3; D not certain. This CDR3 has 12 amino acids. The ends were cut back, 7 bases at V and 1 base at J, with 5 bases in the middle.

This clonotype was seen once. This chain joins TRBV7-9 and TRBJ2-7, with D possibly called TRBD1 or TRBD2 (5 bases each). Germline V gives CDR1 SEHNR, CDR2 FQNEAQ (reference sequence). The CDR3 extends over 15 amino acids. The V end was cut by 5 bases, the J end by 5 bases, with 19 bases between. CDR3 protein: CASSRRGAGYHEQYF. CDR3 bases: TGTGCCAGCAGCCGGAGAGGGGCTGGGTACCACGAGCAGTACTTC.

The chain joins TRBV4-1 to TRBJ2-4; possible D gene TRBD1, 5 bases. Germline CDR1 MGHRA, CDR2 YSYEKL. Trimming removed 0 bases at V and 4 bases at J, with 10 bases between. The CDR3 runs to 15 residues. In nucleotides, the CDR3 is TGCGCCAGCAGCCAAGATCCGGCAGGGAAAAACATTCAGTACTTC. It is translated as CASSQDPAGKNIQYF.

The rearrangement joins TRBV2 to TRBJ2-5, with D unclear. Per the germline V gene, CDR1 is SNHLY and CDR2 is FYNNEI. V lost 6 bases, J lost 1 base, and 9 bases lay in between. The CDR3 has 13 amino acids. CDR3 bases: TGTGCCAGCAGCCCTATCCTCCAAGAGACCCAGTACTTC. It codes for CASSPILQETQYF.

Many counts were recorded for this clonotype. V and J are TRBV24-1 and TRBJ1-2; TRBD1 matches at 7 bases. From germline, CDR1 is KGHDR and CDR2 SFDVKD. The CDR3 covers 14 residues. Germline trimming cut 7 bases from V and 3 bases from J; bases unmatched to any gene: 7. In DNA, the CDR3 is TGTGCCACCAGCCCGACAGGGAAGTACTATGGCTACACCTTC. It translates to CATSPTGKYYGYTF.